Following are 11 T cell receptor beta chains from one sample sequenced in a study of response to subunit inactivated influenza vaccine. From the RT-PCR reads, TCRdb called clonotypes with MiXCR, one entry per CDR3 protein. The sample comprises about 580,000 distinct CDR3 sequences, approximately 14% of which are singletons, and over 8.5% rests with the top ten. Here the sequenced sample was PBMCs from blood, taken about 13 days after vaccination. The source of these receptors is a man aged 45-65 years who received an inactivated influenza vaccine.

The rearrangement links TRBV15 to TRBJ1-2, with unresolved D. The CDR3 length is 17 residues. V lost 5 bases, J lost 0 bases, and 19 bases lay in between. The germline V gene has CDR1 LNHNV and CDR2 YYDKDF (reference sequence). Here the CDR3 reads CATSLNREPNSNYGYTF. CDR3 DNA sequence: TGTGCCACCAGCTTGAACCGGGAACCCAACTCTAACTATGGCTACACCTTC.

Written as DNA, the CDR3 is TGCAGCGTTGGGGACGGGGGGGATCAGCCCCAGCATTTT. Amino acids: CSVGDGGDQPQHF. This sequence joins TRBV29-1 and TRBJ1-5; possible D gene TRBD1, 5 bases. This CDR3 is 13 amino acids long. Germline V lookup: CDR1 SQVTM, CDR2 ANQGSEA. The V and J ends lost 4 bases and 5 bases respectively, with 12 bases between them.

This clonotype has a count of ten or more. The chain uses TRBV12-3 or TRBV12-4 and TRBJ2-3; tentatively, D is TRBD2 (6 bases). Trimming stripped 3 bases from V and 0 bases from J, with 10 bases between. The CDR3 length is 15 residues. CDR3 amino acids: CASSFAGTSTDTQYF. CDR3 nucleotides: TGTGCCAGCAGTTTCGCGGGGACTAGCACAGATACGCAGTATTTT.

This rearrangement joins TRBV3-1 to TRBJ2-1, with 12 bases identical to TRBD1. The V gene end was trimmed by 6 bases and the J gene end by 2 bases; junction bases not matched to a gene: 2. The germline CDR1 and CDR2 sequences are LGHDT and YNNKEL (reference sequence). The CDR3 runs 15 residues. In nucleotides, the CDR3 is TGTGCCAGCAGAGGGACAGGGGGCGCCTACAATGAGCAGTTCTTC. Translating it yields CASRGTGGAYNEQFF.

There are a few counts of this clonotype. The chain is built from TRBV20-1 and TRBJ2-3; 12 bases align to TRBD2. Germline loops: CDR1 DFQATT, CDR2 SNEGSKA (reference sequence). With 5 bases clipped from V and 6 bases from J, the junction kept 9 bases outside the gene matches. CDR3 size: 15 residues. The CDR3 DNA follows: TGCAGTGCTGTCACTAGCGGGAGGTCCCGGGATACGCAGTATTTT. This encodes CSAVTSGRSRDTQYF.

This clonotype was detected only a few times. The rearrangement links TRBV5-1 to TRBJ2-3; possibly TRBD2 for D (5 bases). Per germline, CDR1 SGHRS and CDR2 YFSETQ. The CDR3 contains 14 residues. Trimming pared 5 bases from V and 0 bases from J, leaving 10 bases between. The CDR3 here is CASRGSGSTDTQYF. CDR3 DNA sequence: TGCGCCAGCAGGGGGAGCGGTAGCACAGATACGCAGTATTTT.

The chain joins TRBV18 to TRBJ2-6; D gene ambiguous. Trimming left V 3 bases short and J 2 bases short, with 14 bases between. Germline values: CDR1 KGHSH, CDR2 LQKENI. This CDR3 comprises 17 residues. In nucleotides, the CDR3 is TGTGCCAGCTCACCCTCTTTAGAGAGTGCTGGGGCCAACGTCCTGACTTTC. This encodes CASSPSLESAGANVLTF.

CDR3 region: CASFGQGNTGELFF. As DNA, the CDR3 is TGTGCCAGCTTCGGACAGGGGAACACCGGGGAGCTGTTTTTT. This chain connects TRBV3-1 to TRBJ2-2; 8 positions match TRBD1. After removal of 8 bases from V and 1 base from J, the junction contained 3 bases not matched to a gene. This CDR3 is 14 amino acids long. Germline CDR1 reads LGHDT; CDR2 reads YNNKEL (reference sequence). The whole variable domain, remainder taken from reference TRBV3-1 and TRBJ2-2, is DTAVSQTPKYLVTQMGNDKSIKCEQNLGHDTMYWYKQDSKKFLKIMFSYNNKELIINETVPNRFSPKSPDKAHLNLHINSLELGDSAVYFCASFGQGNTGELFFGEGSRLTVL.

J is TRBJ2-5 and V is TRBV5-1; D ambiguous. CDR1 is SGHRS and CDR2 is YFSETQ in the germline V gene. CDR3 length: 16 amino acids. The V gene lost 4 bases and the J gene lost 5 bases, with 21 bases spanning the gap. This CDR3 reads CASSAGDLVHRETQYF. The CDR3 region has the DNA TGCGCCAGCAGCGCAGGAGACTTAGTTCATCGGGAGACCCAGTACTTC.

V usage is TRBV7-9 and J usage is TRBJ2-7, with no clear D. Germline values: CDR1 SEHNR, CDR2 FQNEAQ (reference sequence). V dropped 8 bases and J dropped 3 bases, with 11 bases sitting between them. There are 12 residues in the CDR3. The DNA of the CDR3 is TGTGCCAGCTCAGCTCAGGTCTACGAGCAGTACTTC. It is translated as CASSAQVYEQYF.

The CDR3: CASTEADQPQHF. The CDR3 region has the DNA TGTGCCAGCACCGAGGCGGATCAGCCCCAGCATTTT. J is TRBJ1-5 and V is TRBV6-6; D unresolved. V was trimmed by 7 bases and J by 5 bases, leaving 9 bases between them. Germline CDR1 and CDR2: MNHNY and SVGAGI (reference sequence). CDR3 length: 12 residues.